A single T cell receptor (beta chain) is shown here with its context. Its antigen has not been determined. There are no base qualities to consult, and no much larger clone falls within one base. Its CDR3 holds 15 amino acids, cysteine through phenylalanine. Only the CDR3 part of the read is kept: 45 bases, read in frame from the first base. As encoded in the germline V gene (reference sequence), CDR1 is SGHKS while CDR2 is YYEKEE. V gives up 2 bases and J gives up 0 bases, and the segment between their germline ends measures 11 bases. For deep sequencing, each PBMC sample was run in six replicates, with libraries mostly built from roughly 460 ng of input genomic DNA. TCRbeta libraries were prepared with the immunoSEQ hsTCRbeta kit according to the manufacturer's instructions. An Illumina NovaSeq 6000 S4 flow cell was used to sequence the final libraries, which had first been combined to 3 nM. Turning to the authors' computational methods: The immunoSEQ Analyzer was used for raw data preprocessing and quality control. The analysis was limited to productive rearrangements, and each clonotype was defined by a unique CDR3 amino acid sequence. Repertoire clonality was estimated as the Gini-Simpson index, which was computed with the R package tcR. Gini indices were compared with Student's t test, and associations with tumor size change were assessed by Pearson correlation. As stored in TCRdb, this immuneACCESS dataset retains in-frame rearrangements with V and J assigned. A fraction of the clones does not appear; measured against another copy, unresolved V genes explain less than half of the discrepancy, and the remainder lacks a known reason. That table is the source of V, J and clone size, and D and trimming were worked out from the DNA. The sample table holds tens of thousands of clones, of which 80% to 90% were seen once. The top ten clonotypes cover about 3.4% of the sample.

Explained via the paper, the time point label denotes: before neoadjuvant nivolumab. The patients had newly diagnosed stage II-IVA oral cavity squamous cell carcinoma and had not received any prior systemic or radiation treatment. The cohort was made up of patients with locally advanced, HPV-negative oral cavity squamous cell carcinoma. Peripheral blood mononuclear cells were analyzed directly, without maintenance or expansion in culture. The samples were drawn from a longitudinal correlative study tied to a single-arm phase II trial testing neoadjuvant nivolumab in oral cavity squamous cell carcinoma. Genomic DNA-based TCRbeta sequencing was performed on subject-matched pre- and post-treatment PBMCs and tumors from three responders and three non-responders. Peripheral blood mononuclear cells were collected once before nivolumab treatment and again after treatment, at the time of surgery. Genomic DNA was isolated from PBMCs using the Maxwell RSC DNA from Cells kit.

The data were taken from a study of neoadjuvant anti-PD-1 for oral cavity cancer listed by TCRdb under 2021. With regard to the full study: Before curative-intent surgical resection, most patients were given three to four biweekly doses of nivolumab at 3 mg/kg. There were more than 10 patients in the parent correlative cohort, and the response rate was 33%. Responders were defined as patients with complete response, partial response or stable disease by RECIST 1.1; non-responders were defined as patients with progression. Patients who did not progress were given a fourth nivolumab dose at about day 43 and had definitive surgical resection on days 50-56. General findings and caveats noted by the study authors: Higher pretreatment blood Treg/Th17 ratios correlated with higher pretreatment blood TCRbeta clonality and lower post-treatment tumor TCRbeta clonality. The TCR analyses had only a few patients in each response group, and the authors called for validation in larger cohorts. After neoadjuvant nivolumab, non-responders showed significantly higher T cell clonality (Gini index) in PBMCs than responders did.

The clonotype comes from a person aged 40 to 85 with oral cavity squamous cell carcinoma. This specimen consisted of PBMCs, obtained before nivolumab (anti-PD-1) treatment. In this chain, TRBV5-5 is recombined with TRBJ1-1; a tentative D match to TRBD1 spans 5 bases. The CDR3 sequence is CASSFFGGLNTEAFF. The DNA is as follows: TGTGCCAGCAGCTTTTTCGGGGGGTTGAACACTGAAGCTTTCTTT.